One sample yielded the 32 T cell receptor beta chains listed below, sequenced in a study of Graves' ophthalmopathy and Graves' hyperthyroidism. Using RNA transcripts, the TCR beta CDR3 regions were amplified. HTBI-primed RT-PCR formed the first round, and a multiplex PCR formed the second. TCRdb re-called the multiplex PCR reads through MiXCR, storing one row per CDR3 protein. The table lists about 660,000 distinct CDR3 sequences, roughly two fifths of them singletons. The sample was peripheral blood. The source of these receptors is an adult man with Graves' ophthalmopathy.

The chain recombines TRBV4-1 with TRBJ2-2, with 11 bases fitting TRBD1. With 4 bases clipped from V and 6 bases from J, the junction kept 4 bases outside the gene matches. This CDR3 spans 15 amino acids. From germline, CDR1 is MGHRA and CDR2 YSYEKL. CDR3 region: CASSPGQGGAGELFF. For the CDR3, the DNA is TGCGCCAGCAGCCCGGGACAGGGGGGCGCCGGGGAGCTGTTTTTT.

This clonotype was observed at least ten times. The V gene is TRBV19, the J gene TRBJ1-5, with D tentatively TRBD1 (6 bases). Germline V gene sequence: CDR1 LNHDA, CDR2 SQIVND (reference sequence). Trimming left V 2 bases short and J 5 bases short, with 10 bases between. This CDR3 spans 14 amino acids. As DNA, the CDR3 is TGTGCCAGTAGTATACAGGGGTCTGATCAGCCCCAGCATTTT. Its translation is CASSIQGSDQPQHF.

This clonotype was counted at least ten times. The CDR3 nucleotides read TGTGCCAGCAGCTTAGCCTTCCAGGGTGGCAGCCTGCAAGAGACCCAGTACTTC. It encodes CASSLAFQGGSLQETQYF. This chain joins TRBV7-9 and TRBJ2-5; TRBD1 might be the D (5 bases). The CDR3 covers 18 residues. Trimming took off 0 bases at V and 2 bases at J, with 19 bases between the two ends. Germline assignment: CDR1 SEHNR and CDR2 FQNEAQ (reference sequence).

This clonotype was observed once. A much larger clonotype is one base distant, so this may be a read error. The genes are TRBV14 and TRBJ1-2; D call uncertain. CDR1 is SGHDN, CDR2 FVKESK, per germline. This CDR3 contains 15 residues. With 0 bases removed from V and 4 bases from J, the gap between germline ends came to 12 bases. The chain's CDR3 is CASSQDPGASYGYTF. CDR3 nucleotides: TGTGCCAGCAGCCAAGACCCCGGCGCAAGCTATGGCTACACCTTC.

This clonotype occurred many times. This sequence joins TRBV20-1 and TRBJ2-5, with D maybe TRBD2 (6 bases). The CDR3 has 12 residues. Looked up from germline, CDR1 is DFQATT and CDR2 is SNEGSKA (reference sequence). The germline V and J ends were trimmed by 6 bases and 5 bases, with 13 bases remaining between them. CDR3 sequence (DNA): TGCAGTGCCAGGGTCCGGGGGGAGACCCAGTACTTC. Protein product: CSARVRGETQYF.

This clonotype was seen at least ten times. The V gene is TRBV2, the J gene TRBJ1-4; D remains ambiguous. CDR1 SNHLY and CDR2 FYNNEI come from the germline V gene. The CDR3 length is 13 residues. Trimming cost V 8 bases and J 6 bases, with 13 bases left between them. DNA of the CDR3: TGTGCCAGCGGACTACAGCGAGATGAAAAACTGTTTTTT. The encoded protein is CASGLQRDEKLFF.

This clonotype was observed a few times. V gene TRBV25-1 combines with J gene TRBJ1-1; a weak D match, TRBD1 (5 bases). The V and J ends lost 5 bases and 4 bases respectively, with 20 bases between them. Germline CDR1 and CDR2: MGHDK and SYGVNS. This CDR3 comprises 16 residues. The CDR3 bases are TGTGCCAGCAGTACCCGTAGATGGGGGGACGGCACTGAAGCTTTCTTT. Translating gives CASSTRRWGDGTEAFF.

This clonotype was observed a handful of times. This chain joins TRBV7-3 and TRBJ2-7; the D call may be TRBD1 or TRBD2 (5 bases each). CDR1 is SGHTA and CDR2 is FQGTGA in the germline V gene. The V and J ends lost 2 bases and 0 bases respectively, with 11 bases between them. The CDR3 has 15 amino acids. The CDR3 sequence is CASSLGGDGSYEQYF. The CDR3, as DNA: TGTGCCAGCAGCTTAGGTGGGGACGGCTCCTACGAGCAGTACTTC.

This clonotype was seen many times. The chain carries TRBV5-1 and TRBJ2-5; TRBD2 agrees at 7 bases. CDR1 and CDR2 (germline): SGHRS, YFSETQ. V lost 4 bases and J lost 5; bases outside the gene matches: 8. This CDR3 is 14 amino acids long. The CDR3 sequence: CASSLGPGGETQYF. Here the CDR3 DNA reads TGCGCCAGCAGCCTGGGACCCGGGGGGGAGACCCAGTACTTC.

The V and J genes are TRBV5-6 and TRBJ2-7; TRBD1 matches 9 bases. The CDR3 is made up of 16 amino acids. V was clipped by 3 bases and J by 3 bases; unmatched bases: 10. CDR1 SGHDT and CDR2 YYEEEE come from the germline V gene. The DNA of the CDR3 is TGTGCCAGCAGCTGGGGGCCCTCGGGACAGGGCTACGAGCAGTACTTC. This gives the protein CASSWGPSGQGYEQYF. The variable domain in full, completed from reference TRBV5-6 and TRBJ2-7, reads DAGVTQSPTHLIKTRGQQVTLRCSPKSGHDTVSWYQQALGQGPQFIFQYYEEEERQRGNFPDRFSGHQFPNYSSELNVNALLLGDSALYLCASSWGPSGQGYEQYFGPGTRLTVT.

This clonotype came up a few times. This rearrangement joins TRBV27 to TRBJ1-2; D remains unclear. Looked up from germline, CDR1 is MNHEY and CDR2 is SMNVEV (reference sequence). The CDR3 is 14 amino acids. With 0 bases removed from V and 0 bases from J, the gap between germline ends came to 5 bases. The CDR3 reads CASSLSVANYGYTF. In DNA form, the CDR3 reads TGTGCCAGCAGTTTATCGGTCGCTAACTATGGCTACACCTTC.

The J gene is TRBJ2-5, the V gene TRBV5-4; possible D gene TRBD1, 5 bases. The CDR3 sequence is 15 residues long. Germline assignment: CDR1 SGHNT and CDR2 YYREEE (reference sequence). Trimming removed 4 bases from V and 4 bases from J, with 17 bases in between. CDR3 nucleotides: TGTGCCAGCAGCCAGGGCACAAAGAGGTTAGAGACCCAGTACTTC. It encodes CASSQGTKRLETQYF. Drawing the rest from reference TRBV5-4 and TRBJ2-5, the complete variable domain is ETGVTQSPTHLIKTRGQQVTLRCSSQSGHNTVSWYQQALGQGPQFIFQYYREEENGRGNFPPRFSGLQFPNYSSELNVNALELDDSALYLCASSQGTKRLETQYFGPGTRLLVL.

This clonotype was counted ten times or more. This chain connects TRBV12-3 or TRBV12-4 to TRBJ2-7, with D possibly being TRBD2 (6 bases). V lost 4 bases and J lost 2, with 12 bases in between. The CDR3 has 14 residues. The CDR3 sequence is CASSSWEAPYEQYF. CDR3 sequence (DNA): TGTGCCAGCAGTTCATGGGAGGCACCCTACGAGCAGTACTTC.

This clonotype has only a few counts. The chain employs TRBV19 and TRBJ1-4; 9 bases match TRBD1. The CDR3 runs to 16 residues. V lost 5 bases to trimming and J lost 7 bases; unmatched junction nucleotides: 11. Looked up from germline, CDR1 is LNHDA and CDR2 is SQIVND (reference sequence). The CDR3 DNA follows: TGTGCCAGTAGTGAGACAGGACAGGGGTTCGGTGAAAAACTGTTTTTT. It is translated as CASSETGQGFGEKLFF.

The CDR3 coding sequence is TGTGCCAGCAGCTTACGGGACGGGGGATACGAGCAGTACTTC. Its translation: CASSLRDGGYEQYF. This chain connects TRBV5-6 to TRBJ2-5; TRBD2 might be the D (6 bases). The J call is uncertain, as TRBJ2-7 better fits the DNA end. The length of the CDR3 is 14 residues. CDR1 is SGHDT and CDR2 is YYEEEE in the germline V gene.

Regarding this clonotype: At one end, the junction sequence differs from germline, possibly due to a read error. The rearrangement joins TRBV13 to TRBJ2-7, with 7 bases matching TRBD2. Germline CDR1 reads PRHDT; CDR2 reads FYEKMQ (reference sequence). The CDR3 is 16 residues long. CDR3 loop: CASSPQIASGNYGQYF. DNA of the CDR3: TGTGCCAGCAGCCCCCAAATCGCGAGCGGGAACTACGGGCAGTACTTC.

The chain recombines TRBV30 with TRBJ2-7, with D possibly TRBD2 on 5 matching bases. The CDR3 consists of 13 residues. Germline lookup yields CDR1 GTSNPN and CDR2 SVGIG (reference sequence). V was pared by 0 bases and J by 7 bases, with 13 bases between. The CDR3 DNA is TGTGCCTGGAGTGTTTGGCTAGCTCGGGAGCAGTACTTC. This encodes CAWSVWLAREQYF. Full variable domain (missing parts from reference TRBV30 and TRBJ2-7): SQTIHQWPATLVQPVGSPLSLECTVEGTSNPNLYWYRQAAGRGLQLLFYSVGIGQISSEVPQNLSASRPQDRQFILSSKKLLLSDSGFYLCAWSVWLAREQYFGPGTRLTVT.

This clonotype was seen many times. CDR3 bases: TGTGCCAGCAGCCCTGGATCCTTCTATGGCTACACCTTC. Amino acid sequence: CASSPGSFYGYTF. This chain uses TRBV7-2 with TRBJ1-2; D uncertain. V lost 5 bases and J 4 bases, leaving 11 bases between the germline ends. CDR1 and CDR2 from the germline V gene are SGHTA and FQGNSA. The CDR3 is 13 residues long.

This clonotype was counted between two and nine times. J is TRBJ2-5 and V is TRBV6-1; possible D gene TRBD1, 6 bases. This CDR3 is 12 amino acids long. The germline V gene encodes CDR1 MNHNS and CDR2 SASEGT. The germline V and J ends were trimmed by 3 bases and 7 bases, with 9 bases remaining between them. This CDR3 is CASSDRGRTQYF. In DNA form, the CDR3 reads TGTGCCAGCAGTGACAGGGGTCGGACCCAGTACTTC.

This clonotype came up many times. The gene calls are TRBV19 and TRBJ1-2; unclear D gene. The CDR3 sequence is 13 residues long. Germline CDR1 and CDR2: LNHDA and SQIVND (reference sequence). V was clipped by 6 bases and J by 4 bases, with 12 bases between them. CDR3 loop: CASRLGGSYGYTF. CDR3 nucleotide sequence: TGTGCCAGTAGACTGGGAGGTTCCTATGGCTACACCTTC.

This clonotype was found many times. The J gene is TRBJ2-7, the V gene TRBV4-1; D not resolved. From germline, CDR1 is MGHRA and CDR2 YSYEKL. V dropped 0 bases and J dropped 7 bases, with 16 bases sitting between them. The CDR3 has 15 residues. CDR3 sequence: CASSQDPDWGNEQYF. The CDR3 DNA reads TGCGCCAGCAGCCAAGATCCCGACTGGGGTAATGAGCAGTACTTC.

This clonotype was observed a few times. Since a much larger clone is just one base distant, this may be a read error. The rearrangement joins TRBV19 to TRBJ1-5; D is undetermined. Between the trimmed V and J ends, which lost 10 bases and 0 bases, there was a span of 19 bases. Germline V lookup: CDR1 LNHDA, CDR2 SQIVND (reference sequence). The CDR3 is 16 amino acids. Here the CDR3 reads CANVQGWEYSNQPQHF. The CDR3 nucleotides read TGTGCCAACGTCCAAGGGTGGGAGTATAGCAATCAGCCCCAGCATTTT.

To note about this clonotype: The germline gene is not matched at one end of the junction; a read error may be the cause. The CDR3 protein is CASSPMNTEELFF. As DNA, the CDR3 is TGTGCCAGCAGCCCCATGAACACCGAGGAGCTGTTTTTT. V gene TRBV11-2 combines with J gene TRBJ2-2, with no clear D. This CDR3 is built from 13 residues. Looked up from germline, CDR1 is SGHAT and CDR2 is FQNNGV.

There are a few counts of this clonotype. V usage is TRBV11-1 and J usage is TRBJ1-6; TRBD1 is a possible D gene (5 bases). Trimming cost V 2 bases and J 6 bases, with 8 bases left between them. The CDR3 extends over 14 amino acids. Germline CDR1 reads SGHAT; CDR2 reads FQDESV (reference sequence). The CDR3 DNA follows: TGTGCCAGCAGCTTAAACCAGGGTAATTCACCCCTCCACTTT. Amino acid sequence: CASSLNQGNSPLHF.

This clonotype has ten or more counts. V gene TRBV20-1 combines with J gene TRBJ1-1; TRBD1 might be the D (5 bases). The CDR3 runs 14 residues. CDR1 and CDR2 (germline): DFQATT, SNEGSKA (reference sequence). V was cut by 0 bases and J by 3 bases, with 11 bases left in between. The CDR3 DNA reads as TGCAGTGCTAGAGATTGGGGGAGGCACACTGAAGCTTTCTTT. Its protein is CSARDWGRHTEAFF.

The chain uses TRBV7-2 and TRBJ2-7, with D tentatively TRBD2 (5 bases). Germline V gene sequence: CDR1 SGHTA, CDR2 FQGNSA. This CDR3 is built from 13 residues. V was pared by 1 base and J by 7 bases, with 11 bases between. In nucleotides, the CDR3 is TGTGCCAGCAGCTTAGTGAGGGCTCGTGAGCAGTACTTC. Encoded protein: CASSLVRAREQYF.

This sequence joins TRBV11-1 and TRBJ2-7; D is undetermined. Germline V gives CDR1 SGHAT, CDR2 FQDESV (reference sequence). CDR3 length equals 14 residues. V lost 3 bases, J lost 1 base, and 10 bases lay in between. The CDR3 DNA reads TGTGCCAGCAGCTTGAAGGCAGCGTCCTACGAGCAGTACTTC. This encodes CASSLKAASYEQYF.

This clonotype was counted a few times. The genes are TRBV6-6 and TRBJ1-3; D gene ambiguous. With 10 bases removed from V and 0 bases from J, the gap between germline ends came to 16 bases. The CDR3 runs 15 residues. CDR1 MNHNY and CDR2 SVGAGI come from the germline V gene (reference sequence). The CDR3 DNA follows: TGTGCCATCGTGGACGATGGCAACTCTGGAAACACCATATATTTT. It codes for CAIVDDGNSGNTIYF.

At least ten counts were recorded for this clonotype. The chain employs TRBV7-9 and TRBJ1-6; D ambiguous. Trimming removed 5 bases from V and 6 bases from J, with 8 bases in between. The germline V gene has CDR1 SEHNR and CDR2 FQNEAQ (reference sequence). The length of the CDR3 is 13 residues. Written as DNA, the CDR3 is TGTGCCAGCAGCCGGGTCCTTAATTCACCCCTCCACTTT. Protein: CASSRVLNSPLHF.

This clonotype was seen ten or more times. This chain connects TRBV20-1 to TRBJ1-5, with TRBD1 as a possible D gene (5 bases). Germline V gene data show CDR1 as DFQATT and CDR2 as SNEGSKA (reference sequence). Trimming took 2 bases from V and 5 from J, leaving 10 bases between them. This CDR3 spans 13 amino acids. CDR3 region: CSARKQGDQPQHF. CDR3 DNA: TGCAGTGCTAGAAAGCAGGGAGATCAGCCCCAGCATTTT.

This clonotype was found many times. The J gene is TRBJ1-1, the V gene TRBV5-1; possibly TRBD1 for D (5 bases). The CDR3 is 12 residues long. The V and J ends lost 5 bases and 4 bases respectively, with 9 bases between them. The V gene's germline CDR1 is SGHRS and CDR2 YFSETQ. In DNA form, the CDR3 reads TGCGCCAGCAGGGGTGACAGCACTGAAGCTTTCTTT. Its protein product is CASRGDSTEAFF.

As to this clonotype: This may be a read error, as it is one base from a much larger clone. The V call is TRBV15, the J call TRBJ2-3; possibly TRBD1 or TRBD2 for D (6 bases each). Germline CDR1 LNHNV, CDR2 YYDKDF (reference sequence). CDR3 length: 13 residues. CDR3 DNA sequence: TGTTCCACGGCCGGGGGCCCCTCAGATACGCAGTATTTT. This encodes CSTAGGPSDTQYF.